This T cell receptor beta chain was profiled in a study of response to subunit inactivated influenza vaccine. TCRdb reprocessed the RT-PCR reads via MiXCR and lists one record per CDR3 protein. Here the sample spans over 650,000 distinct CDR3 sequences, about 18% being singletons. Findings of the study overall: Authors suggested each seasonal flu vaccination may recruit only limited numbers of new T cells.

This CDR3 spans 13 amino acids. V lost 2 bases, J lost 2 bases, and 6 bases lay in between. Germline assignment: CDR1 SGHTA and CDR2 FQGNSA. Note on this clonotype: Its antigen is undetermined.

The chain combines TRBV7-2 with TRBJ1-2; D is uncertain. This TCR was recovered from a man in his fifties or sixties who received an inactivated influenza vaccine. This sample comprised PBMCs from blood, obtained about 5 days after vaccination. The CDR3 coding sequence is TGTGCCAGCAGCTTATATGGAAACTATGGCTACACCTTC. The encoded protein is CASSLYGNYGYTF.